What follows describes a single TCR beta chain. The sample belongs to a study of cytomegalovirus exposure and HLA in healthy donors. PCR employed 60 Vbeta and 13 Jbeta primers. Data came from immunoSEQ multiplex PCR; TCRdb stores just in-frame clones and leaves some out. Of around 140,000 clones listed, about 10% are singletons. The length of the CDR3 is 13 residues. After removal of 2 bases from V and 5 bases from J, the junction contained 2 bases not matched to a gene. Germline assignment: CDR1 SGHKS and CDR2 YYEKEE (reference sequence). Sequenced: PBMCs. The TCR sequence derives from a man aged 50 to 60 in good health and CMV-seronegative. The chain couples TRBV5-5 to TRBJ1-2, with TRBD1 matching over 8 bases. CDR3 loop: CASSLGDRYGYTF. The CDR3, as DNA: TGTGCCAGCAGCTTAGGGGACAGGTATGGCTACACCTTC.